The 22 T cell receptor beta chains below all came from one sample that was sequenced in a study of T cells in Graves' hyperthyroidism and ophthalmopathy. TCR beta CDR3 region amplification was performed from RNA transcripts. When the TCR CDR3 underwent first-round RT-PCR, the HTBI primer set was used. TCRdb recomputed calls from the multiplex PCR reads with MiXCR, one row per CDR3 protein. The sample contains over 500,000 distinct CDR3 sequences, approximately 17% of which appear only once. The sample consisted of blood. These receptors were taken from a woman aged 18-29 years with Graves' ophthalmopathy.

In this sample, this clonotype turned up a few times. One junction end does not reproduce the germline sequence, and a read error may be involved. This chain joins TRBV7-2 and TRBJ1-5; D not resolved. Germline values: CDR1 SGHTA, CDR2 FQGNSA. The CDR3 sequence is 12 residues long. CDR3 loop: CASSLDGQPRHF. DNA of the CDR3: TGTGCCAGCAGCTTAGACGGTCAGCCCCGGCATTTT.

This clonotype was recorded at least ten times. CDR3 amino acids: CASSPGQETDTQYF. In nucleotides, the CDR3 is TGTGCCAGCAGTCCCGGACAGGAGACAGATACGCAGTATTTT. The chain joins TRBV3-1 to TRBJ2-3; TRBD1 aligns across 7 bases. This CDR3 region has 14 residues. The V and J ends lost 6 bases and 3 bases, in that order; junction bases with no gene match: 6. In germline, CDR1 is LGHDT, CDR2 YNNKEL (reference sequence).

The sample holds many counts of this clonotype. The chain has TRBV12-3 or TRBV12-4 and TRBJ1-2; D may be TRBD1 (5 bases). V lost 4 bases, J lost 5 bases, and 23 bases lay in between. There are 17 residues in the CDR3. The CDR3 DNA is TGTGCCAGCAGTTGGGGCACAGCCGAACACGGAAAATATGGCTACACCTTC. Encoded protein: CASSWGTAEHGKYGYTF.

The rearrangement joins TRBV19 to TRBJ2-5; 9 bases line up with TRBD1. This CDR3 is 16 amino acids long. Germline V CDR1 and CDR2: LNHDA, SQIVND (reference sequence). The V segment lost 5 bases and the J segment 5 bases; nucleotides outside the gene matches: 12. The CDR3, as DNA: TGTGCCAGTAGTGCTCAATCGACAGGGGGGACGGAGACCCAGTACTTC. Translating gives CASSAQSTGGTETQYF.

This clonotype was observed many times. This chain uses TRBV12-3 or TRBV12-4 with TRBJ2-5; possibly TRBD1 or TRBD2 for D (5 bases each). The V gene lost 5 bases and the J gene lost 0 bases, with 16 bases spanning the gap. The length of the CDR3 is 16 residues. The CDR3 sequence is CASSPGRVGDQETQYF. CDR3 nucleotides: TGTGCCAGCAGTCCGGGGCGGGTCGGAGACCAAGAGACCCAGTACTTC.

The chain combines TRBV4-1 with TRBJ2-1, with D possibly being TRBD1 (6 bases). The CDR3 length is 18 residues. The germline gives CDR1 MGHRA, CDR2 YSYEKL. Between the trimmed V and J ends, which lost 1 base and 4 bases, there was a span of 20 bases. CDR3: CASSQVKYGQLGYNEQFF. CDR3 bases: TGCGCCAGCAGCCAAGTTAAATATGGACAGTTGGGGTACAATGAGCAGTTCTTC.

In this sample, this clonotype turned up many times. The V gene is TRBV6-1, the J gene TRBJ1-3, with 8 positions matching TRBD1. Germline trimming cut 6 bases from V and 2 bases from J; bases unmatched to any gene: 9. The length of the CDR3 is 16 residues. Germline CDR1 and CDR2: MNHNS and SASEGT. CDR3 protein: CASRRLQGETGNTIYF. CDR3 sequence (DNA): TGTGCCAGCAGGCGATTACAGGGGGAAACTGGAAACACCATATATTTT.

In its sample, this clonotype was seen many times. The chain uses TRBV20-1 and TRBJ2-5; no clear D. CDR1 is DFQATT and CDR2 is SNEGSKA in the germline V gene (reference sequence). Trimming left V 2 bases short and J 0 bases short, with 4 bases between. The CDR3 is 12 residues long. CDR3 protein: CSARLHQETQYF. The CDR3 DNA follows: TGCAGTGCTAGATTGCACCAAGAGACCCAGTACTTC.

This clonotype appeared many times. The V gene is TRBV20-1, the J gene TRBJ1-1; 7 positions match TRBD1. V lost 6 bases to trimming and J lost 6 bases; unmatched junction nucleotides: 13. This CDR3 has 14 residues. Germline CDR1 is DFQATT and CDR2 is SNEGSKA (reference sequence). CDR3 region: CSAVGDSRFAEAFF. CDR3 DNA sequence: TGCAGTGCCGTGGGGGACAGCAGATTCGCTGAAGCTTTCTTT.

This clonotype was observed at least ten times. The rearrangement links TRBV12-3 or TRBV12-4 to TRBJ1-1; no clear D gene. CDR3 length: 13 amino acids. Trimming shortened V by 1 base and J by 8 bases, and 11 bases separated the two germline ends. The CDR3 region has the DNA TGTGCCAGCAGTTTAGGGAGGGCCCAAGAAGCTTTCTTT. Translation gives CASSLGRAQEAFF.

In DNA, the CDR3 is TGCGCCAGATCACGGGACCTCGAGAATGAGCAGTTCTTC. Its protein product is CARSRDLENEQFF. The chain joins TRBV10-2 to TRBJ2-1; D assignment may be TRBD1 or TRBD2 (5 bases each). The V end lost 9 bases, the J end lost 7 bases, and 16 bases lay between the germline ends. The CDR3 runs 13 residues. The germline V gene has CDR1 WSHSY and CDR2 SAAADI.

This clonotype has ten or more counts. The V gene is TRBV20-1, the J gene TRBJ1-6; a possible D gene is TRBD1 (5 bases). Germline loops: CDR1 DFQATT, CDR2 SNEGSKA (reference sequence). The CDR3 contains 15 residues. Trimming pared 6 bases from V and 4 bases from J, leaving 16 bases between. The CDR3 loop reads CSARGQGGYNSPLHF. The CDR3 DNA reads TGCAGTGCCCGCGGACAAGGAGGGTATAATTCACCCCTCCACTTT.

This clonotype was found many times. The chain joins TRBV28 to TRBJ2-3; TRBD2 agrees at 9 bases. CDR3 length: 15 residues. V was clipped by 6 bases and J by 5 bases; unmatched bases: 9. Germline V gene lookup returns CDR1 MDHEN and CDR2 SYDVKM. CDR3 residues: CASRSSGSGGDTQYF. As DNA, the CDR3 is TGTGCCAGCAGAAGTAGCGGGAGTGGGGGAGATACGCAGTATTTT. The complete variable domain, with remaining parts taken from reference TRBV28 and TRBJ2-3, reads DVKVTQSSRYLVKRTGEKVFLECVQDMDHENMFWYRQDPGLGLRLIYFSYDVKMKEKGDIPEGYSVSREKKERFSLILESASTNQTSMYLCASRSSGSGGDTQYFGPGTRLTVL.

This clonotype was counted ten times or more. The J gene is TRBJ2-3, the V gene TRBV20-1, with 8 bases matching TRBD1. The ends lost 5 bases at V and 2 bases at J; junction bases unmatched: 9. CDR1 is DFQATT, CDR2 SNEGSKA, per germline (reference sequence). The CDR3 has 15 amino acids. CDR3 loop: CSAAIGTGTTDTQYF. CDR3 in DNA: TGCAGTGCTGCTATCGGGACAGGTACCACAGATACGCAGTATTTT.

Notes on this clonotype: This sequence may be a read error, since a much larger clone differs from it by one base. The chain uses TRBV3-1 and TRBJ2-7; 8 nucleotides align to TRBD1. CDR3 length: 16 residues. CDR1 LGHDT and CDR2 YNNKEL come from the germline V gene (reference sequence). Losses at the gene ends were 6 bases for V and 7 bases for J; bases not matched to a gene: 17. This CDR3 is CASSHYLQGDYNEQYF. The CDR3 region has the DNA TGTGCCAGCAGTCATTACCTACAGGGGGATTACAATGAGCAGTACTTC.

With regard to this clonotype: With a much larger clone just one base away, this may be a read error. This chain uses TRBV24-1 with TRBJ2-7; TRBD1 is a possible D gene (5 bases). CDR3 length equals 13 residues. Germline loops: CDR1 KGHDR, CDR2 SFDVKD. The CDR3: CVTSDGHSYEQYF. The CDR3 DNA reads as TGTGTCACCAGTGACGGACACTCCTACGAGCAGTACTTC.

This clonotype was detected many times. The rearrangement links TRBV20-1 to TRBJ1-1; D possibly corresponds to TRBD1 (6 bases). This CDR3 has 14 amino acids. Germline CDR1 reads DFQATT; CDR2 reads SNEGSKA (reference sequence). Trimming stripped 2 bases from V and 4 bases from J, with 14 bases between. CDR3 sequence reads: CSARTGLGGTEAFF. CDR3 coding DNA: TGCAGTGCTAGAACAGGGTTGGGGGGCACTGAAGCTTTCTTT.

The V call is TRBV28, the J call TRBJ2-1, with D perhaps TRBD2 (6 bases). The germline gives CDR1 MDHEN, CDR2 SYDVKM. The CDR3 length is 14 residues. Trimming left V 2 bases short and J 7 bases short, with 12 bases between. CDR3: CASSLGWEVNEQFF. The CDR3 DNA reads TGTGCCAGCAGTTTAGGGTGGGAGGTAAATGAGCAGTTCTTC.

In its sample, this clonotype was seen a few times. This chain joins TRBV4-2 and TRBJ2-5, with 8 bases fitting TRBD2. The trim removed 0 bases at V and 5 bases at J, leaving 8 bases unmatched. Per the germline V gene, CDR1 is LGHNA and CDR2 is YNFKEQ. The CDR3 is 16 amino acids. The DNA of the CDR3 is TGTGCCAGCAGCCAAGATTTCCAGCGGGAGTTGGAGACCCAGTACTTC. This codes for CASSQDFQRELETQYF.

The DNA for the CDR3 is TGTGCCAGCAGCATTTTTACAAGAGAATCCACTTTTGGCTACACCTTC. This translates into CASSIFTRESTFGYTF. The rearrangement joins TRBV5-6 to TRBJ1-2; no definite D call. Germline CDR1 and CDR2: SGHDT and YYEEEE. This CDR3 contains 16 residues. Trimming removed 4 bases at V and 7 bases at J, with 23 bases between.

In this sample, this clonotype turned up a few times. The rearrangement links TRBV10-3 to TRBJ2-5; 8 bases align to TRBD1. Germline CDR1 and CDR2: ENHRY and SYGVKD. The V gene end was trimmed by 10 bases and the J gene end by 3 bases; junction bases not matched to a gene: 16. The length of the CDR3 is 16 residues. CDR3 in amino acids: CATAWGPGTGEETQYF. CDR3 DNA sequence: TGTGCCACAGCATGGGGGCCCGGGACAGGAGAAGAGACCCAGTACTTC.

This clonotype was recorded many times. The rearrangement links TRBV20-1 to TRBJ2-1; D is ambiguous. Trimming pared 1 base from V and 4 bases from J, leaving 8 bases between. Germline CDR1 is DFQATT and CDR2 is SNEGSKA (reference sequence). The CDR3 contains 13 residues. The DNA of the CDR3 is TGCAGTGCTAGAGTGCTCGATTACAATGAGCAGTTCTTC. Translated: CSARVLDYNEQFF.